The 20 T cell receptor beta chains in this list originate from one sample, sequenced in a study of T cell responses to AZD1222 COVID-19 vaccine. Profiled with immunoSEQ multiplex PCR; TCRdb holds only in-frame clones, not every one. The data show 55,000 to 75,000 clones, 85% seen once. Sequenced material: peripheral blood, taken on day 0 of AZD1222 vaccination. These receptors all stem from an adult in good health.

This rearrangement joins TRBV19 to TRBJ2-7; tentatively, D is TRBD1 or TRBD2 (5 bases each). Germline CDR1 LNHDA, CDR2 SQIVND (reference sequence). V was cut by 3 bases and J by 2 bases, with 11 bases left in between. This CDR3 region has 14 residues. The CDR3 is CASSIPGTAYEQYF. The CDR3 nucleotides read TGTGCCAGTAGTATCCCCGGGACGGCCTACGAGCAGTACTTC.

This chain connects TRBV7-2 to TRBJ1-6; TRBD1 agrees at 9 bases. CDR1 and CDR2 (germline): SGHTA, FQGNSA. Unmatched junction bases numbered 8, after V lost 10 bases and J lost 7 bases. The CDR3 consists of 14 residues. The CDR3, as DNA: TGTGCCAAGCGCAACAGGGGGCGGAATTCACCCCTCCACTTT. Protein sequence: CAKRNRGRNSPLHF.

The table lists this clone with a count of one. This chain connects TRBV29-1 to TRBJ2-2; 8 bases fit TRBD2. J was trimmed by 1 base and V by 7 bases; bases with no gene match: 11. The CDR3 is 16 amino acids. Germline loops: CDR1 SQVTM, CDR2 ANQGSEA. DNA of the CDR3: TGCAGCGCCCTTGAGCAAAGCGGGGGGAACACCGGGGAGCTGTTTTTT. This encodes CSALEQSGGNTGELFF.

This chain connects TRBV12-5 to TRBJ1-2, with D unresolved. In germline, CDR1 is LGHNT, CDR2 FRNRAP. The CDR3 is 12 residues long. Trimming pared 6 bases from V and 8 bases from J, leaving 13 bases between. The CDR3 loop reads CASGLERVGYTF. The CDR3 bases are TGTGCTAGTGGCCTTGAAAGAGTAGGCTACACCTTC. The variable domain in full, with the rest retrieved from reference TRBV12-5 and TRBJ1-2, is DARVTQTPRHKVTEMGQEVTMRCQPILGHNTVFWYRQTMMQGLELLAYFRNRAPLDDSGMPKDRFSAEMPDATLATLKIQPSEPRDSAVYFCASGLERVGYTFGSGTRLTVV.

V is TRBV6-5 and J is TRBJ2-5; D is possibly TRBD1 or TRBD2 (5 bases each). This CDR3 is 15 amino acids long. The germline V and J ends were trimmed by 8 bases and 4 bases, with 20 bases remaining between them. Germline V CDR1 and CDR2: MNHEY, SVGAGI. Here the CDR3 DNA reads TGTGCCAGCGGGACCTCCAGATTAAACAGAGAGACCCAGTACTTC. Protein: CASGTSRLNRETQYF.

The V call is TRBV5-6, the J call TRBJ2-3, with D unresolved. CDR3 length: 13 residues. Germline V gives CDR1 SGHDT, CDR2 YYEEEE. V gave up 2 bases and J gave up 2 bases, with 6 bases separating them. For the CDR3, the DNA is TGTGCCAGCAGCTTACAGCTCACAGATACGCAGTATTTT. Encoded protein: CASSLQLTDTQYF.

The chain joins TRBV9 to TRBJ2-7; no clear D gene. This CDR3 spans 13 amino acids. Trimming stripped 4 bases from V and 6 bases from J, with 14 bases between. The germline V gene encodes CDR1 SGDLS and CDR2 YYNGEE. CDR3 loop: CASSHGGFGEQYF. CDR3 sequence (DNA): TGTGCCAGCAGCCACGGTGGTTTCGGCGAGCAGTACTTC.

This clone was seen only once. CDR3 region: CASSEAWTGAGNDEAFF. The CDR3 DNA reads as TGTGCCAGCAGTGAAGCCTGGACAGGGGCAGGCAACGATGAAGCTTTCTTT. V is TRBV6-1 and J is TRBJ1-1; 9 positions agree with TRBD1. CDR1 and CDR2 (germline): MNHNS, SASEGT. The CDR3 is made up of 17 amino acids. Unmatched junction bases numbered 12, after V lost 0 bases and J lost 7 bases.

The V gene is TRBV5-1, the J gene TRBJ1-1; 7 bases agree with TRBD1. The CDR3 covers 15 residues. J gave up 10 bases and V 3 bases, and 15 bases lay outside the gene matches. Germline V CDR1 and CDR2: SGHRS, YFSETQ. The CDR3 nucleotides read TGCGCCAGCAGCTCCTCCAGTGGGACAGTAAGCTCAGCTTTCTTT. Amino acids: CASSSSSGTVSSAFF.

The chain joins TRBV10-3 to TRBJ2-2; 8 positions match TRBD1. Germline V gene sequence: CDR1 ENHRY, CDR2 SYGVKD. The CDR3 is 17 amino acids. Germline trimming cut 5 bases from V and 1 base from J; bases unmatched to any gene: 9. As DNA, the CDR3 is TGTGCCATCAGTCCGGAGCACGGGACAGGGAACACCGGGGAGCTGTTTTTT. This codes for CAISPEHGTGNTGELFF.

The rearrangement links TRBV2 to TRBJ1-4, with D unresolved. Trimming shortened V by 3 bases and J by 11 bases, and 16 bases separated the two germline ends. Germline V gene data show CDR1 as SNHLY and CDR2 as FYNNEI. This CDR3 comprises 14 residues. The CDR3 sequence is CASSDTAGFWKLFF. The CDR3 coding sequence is TGTGCCAGCAGTGATACGGCAGGTTTTTGGAAACTGTTTTTT. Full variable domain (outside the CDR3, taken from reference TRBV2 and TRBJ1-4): EPEVTQTPSHQVTQMGQEVILRCVPISNHLYFYWYRQILGQKVEFLVSFYNNEISEKSEIFDDQFSVERPDGSNFTLKIRSTKLEDSAMYFCASSDTAGFWKLFFGSGTQLSVL.

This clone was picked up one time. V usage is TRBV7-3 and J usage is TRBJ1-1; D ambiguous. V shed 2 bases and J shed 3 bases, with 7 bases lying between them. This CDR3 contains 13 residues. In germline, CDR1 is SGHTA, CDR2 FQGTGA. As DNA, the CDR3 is TGTGCCAGCAGCTTAGAGGTGGACACTGAAGCTTTCTTT. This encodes CASSLEVDTEAFF.

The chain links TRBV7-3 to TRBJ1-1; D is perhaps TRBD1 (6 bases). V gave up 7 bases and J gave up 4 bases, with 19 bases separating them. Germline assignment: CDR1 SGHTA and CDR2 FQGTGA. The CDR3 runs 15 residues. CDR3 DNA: TGTGCCAGCATGCTCGGGGGGCCTCGGGGCACTGAAGCTTTCTTT. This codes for CASMLGGPRGTEAFF.

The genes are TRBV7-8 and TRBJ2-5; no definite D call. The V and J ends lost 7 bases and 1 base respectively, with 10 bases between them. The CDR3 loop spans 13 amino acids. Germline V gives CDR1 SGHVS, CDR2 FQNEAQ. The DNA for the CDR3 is TGTGCCAGCAACCCCGGCTCCCAAGAGACCCAGTACTTC. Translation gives CASNPGSQETQYF.

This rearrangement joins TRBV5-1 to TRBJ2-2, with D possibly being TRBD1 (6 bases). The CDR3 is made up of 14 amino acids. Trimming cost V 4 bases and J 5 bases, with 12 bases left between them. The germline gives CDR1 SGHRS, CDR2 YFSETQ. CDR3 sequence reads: CASSLFDRTGELFF. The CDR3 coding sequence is TGCGCCAGCAGCCTCTTCGACAGGACCGGGGAGCTGTTTTTT.

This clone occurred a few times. Here the CDR3 DNA reads TGTGCCAGCAGTTACTCGCAGGGGCTGAGCGAGCAGTACTTC. Translated: CASSYSQGLSEQYF. The chain uses TRBV6-5 and TRBJ2-7, with D perhaps matching TRBD1 (6 bases). This CDR3 comprises 14 residues. CDR1 MNHEY and CDR2 SVGAGI come from the germline V gene. Trimming removed 0 bases from V and 6 bases from J, with 12 bases in between.

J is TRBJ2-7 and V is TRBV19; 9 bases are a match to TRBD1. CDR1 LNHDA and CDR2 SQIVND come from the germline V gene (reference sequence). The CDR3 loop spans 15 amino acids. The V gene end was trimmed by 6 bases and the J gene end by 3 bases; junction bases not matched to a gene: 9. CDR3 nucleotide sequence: TGTGCCAGTAGCCCATCGGACAGGGGAATCTACGAGCAGTACTTC. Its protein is CASSPSDRGIYEQYF.

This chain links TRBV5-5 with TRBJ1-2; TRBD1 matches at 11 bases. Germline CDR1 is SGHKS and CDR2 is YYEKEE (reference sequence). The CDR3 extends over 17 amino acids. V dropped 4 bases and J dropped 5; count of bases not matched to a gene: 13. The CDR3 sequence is CASSGTGGRRYPYGYTF. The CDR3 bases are TGTGCCAGCAGCGGGACAGGGGGGCGACGATACCCGTATGGCTACACCTTC.

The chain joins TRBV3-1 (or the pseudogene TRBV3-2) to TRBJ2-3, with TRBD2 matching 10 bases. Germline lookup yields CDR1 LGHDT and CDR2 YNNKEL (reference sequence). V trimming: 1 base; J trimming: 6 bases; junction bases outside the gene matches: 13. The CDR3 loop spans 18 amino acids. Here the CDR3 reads CASSQAILKAGGPDTQYF. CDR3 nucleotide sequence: TGTGCCAGCAGCCAAGCAATCCTTAAAGCGGGGGGGCCCGATACGCAGTATTTT.

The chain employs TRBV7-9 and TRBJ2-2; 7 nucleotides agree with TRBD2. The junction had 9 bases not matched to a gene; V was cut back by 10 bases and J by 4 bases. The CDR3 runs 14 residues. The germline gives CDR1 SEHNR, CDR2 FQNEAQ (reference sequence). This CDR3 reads CANPGPSGTGELFF. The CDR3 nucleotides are TGTGCCAACCCGGGGCCTAGCGGCACCGGGGAGCTGTTTTTT.